The 13 T cell receptor beta chains below all came from one sample that was sequenced in a study of blood T cell repertoires in COVID-19. The data were produced by immunoSEQ multiplex PCR, yet TCRdb's version contains in-frame clones alone and is incomplete. The sample lists more than 150,000 clones, about 88% seen once, with approximately 14% in the top ten. Sequencing was performed on peripheral blood. The receptors come from a man aged 25-40 years with active or convalescent COVID-19.

The V call is TRBV6-1, the J call TRBJ1-2, with unresolved D. Trimming cost V 3 bases and J 1 base, with 12 bases left between them. The CDR3 is 15 residues long. Germline V gives CDR1 MNHNS, CDR2 SASEGT. The CDR3 region has the DNA TGTGCCAGCAGTGACCGGTCCGGGGTTAACTATGGCTACACCTTC. Residues: CASSDRSGVNYGYTF.

V is TRBV30 and J is TRBJ1-4, with 9 nucleotides matching TRBD1. From germline, CDR1 is GTSNPN and CDR2 SVGIG (reference sequence). V lost 3 bases and J lost 9; bases outside the gene matches: 11. This CDR3 region has 15 residues. The CDR3 sequence: CAWRHRDRVRKKLFF. Written as DNA, the CDR3 is TGTGCCTGGAGGCACCGGGACAGGGTGCGGAAAAAACTGTTTTTT.

The chain joins TRBV27 to TRBJ2-2; 10 bases are shared with TRBD1. V dropped 6 bases and J dropped 5; count of bases not matched to a gene: 6. CDR1 is MNHEY and CDR2 is SMNVEV in the germline V gene (reference sequence). The CDR3 runs to 15 residues. CDR3 amino acids: CASRRDRGYTGELFF. The CDR3 bases are TGTGCCAGCAGGAGGGACAGGGGCTATACCGGGGAGCTGTTTTTT.

The chain has TRBV27 and TRBJ1-2; TRBD1 is a possible D gene (5 bases). Germline V CDR1 and CDR2: MNHEY, SMNVEV (reference sequence). The V end lost 5 bases, the J end lost 4 bases, and 11 bases lay between the germline ends. This CDR3 comprises 13 residues. CDR3: CASSTGTFYGYTF. The CDR3, as DNA: TGTGCCAGCAGTACCGGGACTTTCTATGGCTACACCTTC.

The chain couples TRBV4-1 to TRBJ1-1; 7 nucleotides match TRBD1. Per the germline V gene, CDR1 is MGHRA and CDR2 is YSYEKL. The CDR3 has 15 amino acids. Trimming cost V 2 bases and J 0 bases; bases outside gene matches: 3. The CDR3 region has the DNA TGCGCCAGCAGCCAACGGACAGGCGTGAACACTGAAGCTTTCTTT. This codes for CASSQRTGVNTEAFF.

The chain employs TRBV10-1 and TRBJ2-5; 9 bases line up with TRBD2. V trimming: 3 bases; J trimming: 1 base; junction bases outside the gene matches: 9. Germline assignment: CDR1 WNHNN and CDR2 SYGVQD (reference sequence). This CDR3 contains 17 residues. CDR3 sequence (DNA): TGCGCCAGCAGTGACCCCCTAGCGGGGCTTTCCCAAGAGACCCAGTACTTC. Translation gives CASSDPLAGLSQETQYF.

The chain couples TRBV7-2 to TRBJ1-1, with 8 nucleotides matching TRBD1. This CDR3 has 14 residues. J lost 6 bases, V lost 6 bases, and 9 bases had no gene match. In germline, CDR1 is SGHTA, CDR2 FQGNSA. The CDR3: CASRGTGGPPEAFF. In DNA form, the CDR3 reads TGTGCCAGCAGAGGAACAGGGGGTCCTCCTGAAGCTTTCTTT. Combining the CDR3 with reference TRBV7-2 and TRBJ1-1 gives the whole variable domain GAGVSQSPSNKVTEKGKDVELRCDPISGHTALYWYRQSLGQGLEFLIYFQGNSAPDKSGLPSDRFSAERTGGSVSTLTIQRTQQEDSAVYLCASRGTGGPPEAFFGQGTRLTVV.

The rearrangement links TRBV18 to TRBJ2-1, with 10 bases identical to TRBD2. CDR1 and CDR2 from the germline V gene are KGHSH and LQKENI. The CDR3 runs to 18 residues. Germline trimming cut 1 base from V and 4 bases from J; bases unmatched to any gene: 10. CDR3 DNA sequence: TGTGCCAGCTCACCACGGACTAGCGGACCGAGCCCGTACAATGAGCAGTTCTTC. Translation gives CASSPRTSGPSPYNEQFF.

This clone came up once. The V gene is TRBV27, the J gene TRBJ1-2; no reliable D call. Per the germline V gene, CDR1 is MNHEY and CDR2 is SMNVEV (reference sequence). There are 14 residues in the CDR3. The germline V and J ends were trimmed by 1 base and 2 bases, with 8 bases remaining between them. DNA of the CDR3: TGTGCCAGCAGTTTATTCTCGGGGAACTATGGCTACACCTTC. Translating it yields CASSLFSGNYGYTF.

This chain connects TRBV9 to TRBJ2-1; the match to TRBD2 covers 9 bases. CDR3 size: 16 residues. Germline V CDR1 and CDR2: SGDLS, YYNGEE. V was clipped by 3 bases and J by 10 bases; unmatched bases: 14. Written as DNA, the CDR3 is TGTGCCAGCAGCGCCGTTGGGGCGGGAGGGCCTCTCGAGCAGTTCTTC. Residues: CASSAVGAGGPLEQFF.

The rearrangement joins TRBV7-9 to TRBJ1-3; TRBD1 matches 8 bases. The V gene end was trimmed by 2 bases and the J gene end by 2 bases; junction bases not matched to a gene: 2. The CDR3 runs 15 residues. Germline CDR1 is SEHNR and CDR2 is FQNEAQ (reference sequence). For the CDR3, the DNA is TGTGCCAGCAGCTTACAGGGGGCAGCTGGAAACACCATATATTTT. Protein product: CASSLQGAAGNTIYF.

The V gene is TRBV7-8, the J gene TRBJ2-7; 9 bases agree with TRBD2. The CDR3 extends over 16 amino acids. CDR1 and CDR2 from the germline V gene are SGHVS and FQNEAQ. The V and J ends lost 2 bases and 5 bases, in that order; junction bases with no gene match: 10. CDR3 sequence: CASSLLGGRGTDEQYF. The CDR3 nucleotides are TGTGCCAGCAGCTTATTAGGCGGGAGGGGTACGGACGAGCAGTACTTC. Full variable domain (rest looked up from reference TRBV7-8 and TRBJ2-7): GAGVSQSPRYKVAKRGQDVALRCDPISGHVSLFWYQQALGQGPEFLTYFQNEAQLDKSGLPSDRFFAERPEGSVSTLKIQRTQQEDSAVYLCASSLLGGRGTDEQYFGPGTRLTVT.

The V call is TRBV6-6, the J call TRBJ2-7; D not resolved. The germline gives CDR1 MNHNY, CDR2 SVGAGI (reference sequence). Between the trimmed V and J ends, which lost 2 bases and 2 bases, there was a span of 10 bases. This CDR3 spans 14 amino acids. CDR3 DNA: TGTGCCAGCAGTTACCAGGCCACGGCCTACGAGCAGTACTTC. Its protein product is CASSYQATAYEQYF.